A selection of T cell receptor beta chains follows, all from one sample in a study of shared clonotypes between healthy human individuals. Sequencing used immunoSEQ multiplex PCR; TCRdb keeps in-frame clones, though not all of them. The data contain roughly 2 million clones, roughly 94% of them singletons. The material sequenced was naive CD4+ T cells sorted from blood. All receptors come from a man younger than 35 in good health. CDR3s include the opening cysteine and the closing phenylalanine or tryptophan. Fields, in order: clone size, V gene, D gene, J gene, CDR3 DNA, CDR3 protein. D genes are given only for firm matches. The size entry is marked missing in some rows and otherwise reads once, few, many or a size class.

size: NA
V: TRBV5-4
D: NA
J: TRBJ1-2
DNA: TGTGCCAGCAGCTTGGTAGGGGGGGTTGGCTATGGCTACACCTTC
CDR3: CASSLVGGVGYGYTF

size: NA
V: TRBV28
D: NA
J: TRBJ1-1
DNA: TGTGCCAGCAGTTCCCGACAGAAAATGAACACTGAAGCTTTCTTT
CDR3: CASSSRQKMNTEAFF

size: NA
V: TRBV2
D: TRBD2
J: TRBJ2-1
DNA: TGTGCCAGCAGTGAGGGGACTAGCGGGAGGGGGCAGTTCTTC
CDR3: CASSEGTSGRGQFF

size: NA
V: TRBV28
D: NA
J: TRBJ2-7
DNA: TGTGCCAGCAATCGAAAGTTTCTAGGAGGATTGGCCTACGAGCAGTACTTC
CDR3: CASNRKFLGGLAYEQYF

size: NA
V: TRBV19
D: TRBD1
J: TRBJ2-7
DNA: TGTGCCAGTAGTTCTCTGGACAGGGGAACCTACGAGCAGTACTTC
CDR3: CASSSLDRGTYEQYF

size: NA
V: TRBV5-1
D: NA
J: TRBJ1-6
DNA: TGCGCCAGCAGCTTAACGACCGAAGGGACACCACCCCTCCACTTT
CDR3: CASSLTTEGTPPLHF

size: once
V: TRBV5-4
D: NA
J: TRBJ2-1
DNA: TGTGCCAGCAGCTTGGCGGTGTTCTACAATGAGCAGTTCTTC
CDR3: CASSLAVFYNEQFF

size: NA
V: TRBV9
D: NA
J: TRBJ2-3
DNA: TGTGCCAGCAGCGAGCCCCAGGGTGCAGATACGCAGTATTTT
CDR3: CASSEPQGADTQYF

size: NA
V: TRBV30
D: NA
J: TRBJ1-5
DNA: TGTGCCTGGAGTCGATTCGGTGGTCAGCCCCAGCATTTT
CDR3: CAWSRFGGQPQHF

size: NA
V: TRBV7-9
D: NA
J: TRBJ2-6
DNA: TGTGCCAGCAAGGGATCTGGGGCCAACGTCCTGACTTTC
CDR3: CASKGSGANVLTF

size: once
V: TRBV30
D: NA
J: TRBJ2-4
DNA: TGTGCCTGGAGTGGGGTCCAGGGGCAAAACATTCAGTACTTC
CDR3: CAWSGVQGQNIQYF

size: NA
V: TRBV10-3
D: NA
J: TRBJ2-2
DNA: TGTGCCATCGCCGTAGCCACCGGGGAGCTGTTTTTT
CDR3: CAIAVATGELFF

size: once
V: TRBV5-4
D: NA
J: TRBJ1-5
DNA: TGTGCCAGCAGCTTGGCCTGGGGAAGCCAGCCCCAGCATTTT
CDR3: CASSLAWGSQPQHF

size: NA
V: TRBV2
D: TRBD1
J: TRBJ2-7
DNA: TGTGCCAGCACTCCGGGACAGGGTCTCGAGCAGTACTTC
CDR3: CASTPGQGLEQYF

size: NA
V: TRBV10-1
D: TRBD1
J: TRBJ2-7
DNA: TGCGCCAGCGGAACCGGGACAGGGACTGGCGAGCAGTACTTC
CDR3: CASGTGTGTGEQYF

size: NA
V: TRBV2
D: NA
J: TRBJ1-2
DNA: TGTGCCAGCAGTGACGGCGGTGGCTACACCTTC
CDR3: CASSDGGGYTF

size: NA
V: TRBV7-9
D: TRBD1
J: TRBJ1-1
DNA: TGTGCCAGCAGCTTCCTCGGGACAGACGGGCGGGAGGCTTTCTTT
CDR3: CASSFLGTDGREAFF

size: NA
V: TRBV29-1
D: NA
J: TRBJ1-4
DNA: TGCAGCGTTGAAGACAGGGGCTTTCCTGAAAAACTGTTTTTT
CDR3: CSVEDRGFPEKLFF

size: NA
V: TRBV5-6
D: TRBD1
J: TRBJ2-2
DNA: TGTGCCAGCAGCTTAGGACAGGTTTGGACCGGGGAGCTGTTTTTT
CDR3: CASSLGQVWTGELFF

size: NA
V: TRBV19
D: NA
J: TRBJ2-7
DNA: TGTGCCAGTAGTCGGGGGCAGGTCTACTACGAGCAGTACTTC
CDR3: CASSRGQVYYEQYF

size: NA
V: TRBV7-9
D: NA
J: TRBJ1-2
DNA: TGTGCCAGCAGCTCCCGGGCCGCGCAACTCCATGGCTACACCTTC
CDR3: CASSSRAAQLHGYTF

size: NA
V: TRBV5-1
D: NA
J: TRBJ2-1
DNA: TGCGCCAGCAGCTTGGGCGAGAGCTCCTACAATGAGCAGTTCTTC
CDR3: CASSLGESSYNEQFF

size: NA
V: TRBV5-1
D: NA
J: TRBJ1-1
DNA: TGCGCCAGCACCCCCCAGGGAGGAACTGAAGCTTTCTTT
CDR3: CASTPQGGTEAFF

size: NA
V: TRBV30
D: TRBD2
J: TRBJ2-3
DNA: TGTGCCTGGAGTGTGGTAGCGGGGGGCACGCAGTATTTT
CDR3: CAWSVVAGGTQYF

size: NA
V: TRBV11-2
D: NA
J: TRBJ2-7
DNA: TGTGCCAGCAGCTTGCTGAATTACGAGCAGTACTTC
CDR3: CASSLLNYEQYF

size: NA
V: TRBV9
D: TRBD1
J: TRBJ1-2
DNA: TGTGCCAGCAGCGTAGGAGGGGGCGCATATGACTATGGCTACACCTTC
CDR3: CASSVGGGAYDYGYTF

size: NA
V: TRBV29-1
D: NA
J: TRBJ1-1
DNA: TGCAGCGTTGAGCAGCTCCAGTTTATGAACACTGAAGCTTTCTTT
CDR3: CSVEQLQFMNTEAFF

size: NA
V: TRBV7-9
D: TRBD1
J: TRBJ2-2
DNA: TGTGCCAGCAGCCGTGGACAGGGGGTAATAGCGAACACCGGGGAGCTGTTTTTT
CDR3: CASSRGQGVIANTGELFF

size: NA
V: TRBV6-6
D: NA
J: TRBJ1-4
DNA: TGTGCCAGCAGTTACCTGGGGAAGGATGAAAAACTGTTTTTT
CDR3: CASSYLGKDEKLFF

size: NA
V: TRBV4-1
D: NA
J: TRBJ1-4
DNA: TGCGCCAGCAGCCAAGGGGGACCAGGGTCGGGAAATGAAAAACTGTTTTTT
CDR3: CASSQGGPGSGNEKLFF

size: NA
V: TRBV2
D: NA
J: TRBJ1-1
DNA: TGTGCCAGCAGTGAAGCGCGCGACTCCTGGGCAGGGGACACTGAAGCTTTCTTT
CDR3: CASSEARDSWAGDTEAFF

size: NA
V: TRBV5-1
D: TRBD1
J: TRBJ1-4
DNA: TGCGCCAGCAGGAGCGGGACAGGCGCTAATGAAAAACTGTTTTTT
CDR3: CASRSGTGANEKLFF

size: NA
V: TRBV5-1
D: NA
J: TRBJ1-1
DNA: TGCGCCAGCAATAAGGGGGGCGTGAACACTGAAGCTTTCTTT
CDR3: CASNKGGVNTEAFF

size: NA
V: TRBV11-1
D: TRBD1
J: TRBJ2-7
DNA: TGTGCCAGCAGCTCCGGACAGGGTGAGCAGTACTTC
CDR3: CASSSGQGEQYF

size: NA
V: TRBV9
D: NA
J: TRBJ1-5
DNA: TGTGCCAGCAGCGCACAGGGTTCAAGCAATCAGCCCCAGCATTTT
CDR3: CASSAQGSSNQPQHF

size: NA
V: TRBV30
D: TRBD1
J: TRBJ1-6
DNA: TGTGCCTGGAACACAGGGGGACAGTGGTCACCCCTCCACTTT
CDR3: CAWNTGGQWSPLHF

size: NA
V: TRBV6-5
D: NA
J: TRBJ2-1
DNA: TGTGCCAGCAAGGGGGGGCCGGTTGATGAGCAGTTCTTC
CDR3: CASKGGPVDEQFF

size: NA
V: TRBV5-4
D: TRBD1
J: TRBJ2-3
DNA: TGTGCCAGCAGCTTACAGGGGCCAACAGATACGCAGTATTTT
CDR3: CASSLQGPTDTQYF

size: NA
V: TRBV28
D: TRBD1
J: TRBJ2-3
DNA: TGTGCCAGCAGCAGCCGGGACAGTGTCACAGATACGCAGTATTTT
CDR3: CASSSRDSVTDTQYF

size: NA
V: TRBV28
D: NA
J: TRBJ2-7
DNA: TGTGCCAGCAGATTGAGCACCTCCTACGAGCAGTACTTC
CDR3: CASRLSTSYEQYF

size: NA
V: TRBV2
D: NA
J: TRBJ2-5
DNA: TGTGCCAGCACCCCAGAGGTCGGGGAGACCCAGTACTTC
CDR3: CASTPEVGETQYF

size: NA
V: TRBV6-5
D: NA
J: TRBJ2-6
DNA: TGTGCCAGCAGAGACCTCTCTGGGGCCAACGTCCTGACTTTC
CDR3: CASRDLSGANVLTF

size: NA
V: TRBV7-2
D: TRBD2
J: TRBJ2-1
DNA: TGTGCCAGCTGTCTTCAAACGGGAGGGATCTATGAGCAGTTCTTC
CDR3: CASCLQTGGIYEQFF

size: NA
V: TRBV29-1
D: NA
J: TRBJ1-1
DNA: TGCAGCGTTGACAGGGGTAATACTGAAGCTTTCTTT
CDR3: CSVDRGNTEAFF

size: NA
V: TRBV6-5
D: TRBD2
J: TRBJ2-1
DNA: TGTGCCAGCAGTTTAGCTAGCGGCTCCTACAATGAGCAGTTCTTC
CDR3: CASSLASGSYNEQFF

size: NA
V: TRBV9
D: NA
J: TRBJ1-2
DNA: TGTGCCAGCAGCGTAGACGAAGCGTATGGCTACACCTTC
CDR3: CASSVDEAYGYTF

size: NA
V: TRBV30
D: NA
J: TRBJ1-5
DNA: TGTGCCTGGAGTTTTAGAGGCCCACTTAAAGGCAATCAGCCCCAGCATTTT
CDR3: CAWSFRGPLKGNQPQHF

size: NA
V: TRBV28
D: NA
J: TRBJ1-2
DNA: TGTGCCAGCAGTTATGCCGGGACGGCATTTTACTATGGCTACACCTTC
CDR3: CASSYAGTAFYYGYTF

size: NA
V: TRBV30
D: TRBD1
J: TRBJ1-3
DNA: TGTGCCTGGAGAGAGACGGACAGGGCCCGCTCTGGAAACACCATATATTTT
CDR3: CAWRETDRARSGNTIYF

size: few
V: TRBV7-2
D: TRBD1
J: TRBJ1-2
DNA: TGTGCCAGCAGCTTAGTGTTAGGACAGGGGCACTATGGCTACACCTTC
CDR3: CASSLVLGQGHYGYTF

size: NA
V: TRBV28
D: TRBD1
J: TRBJ1-1
DNA: TGTGCCAGCAGTTCCCGGGACAGGGACGGGCGAGCTTTCTTT
CDR3: CASSSRDRDGRAFF